Listed below are T cell receptor beta chains from one sample, sequenced in a study of response to subunit inactivated influenza vaccine. TCRdb itself ran the RT-PCR reads through MiXCR, one entry per CDR3 protein. This table holds 290,000 or so distinct CDR3 sequences, around 22% found once. The sequenced sample was PBMCs from blood, obtained about 19 months after vaccination. Receptors originate from a man in his fifties or sixties who received an inactivated influenza vaccine. Each CDR3 is given with its conserved first and last residue. D genes are given only for firm matches. Only some rows state a clone size, as once, few, many or a class for expanded clones.

D gene	V gene	J gene	clone size	CDR3 protein	CDR3 DNA
-	TRBV12-3/TRBV12-4	TRBJ2-5	-	CASSFGRDGQETQYF	TGTGCCAGCAGTTTCGGCAGGGACGGACAAGAGACCCAGTACTTC
-	TRBV3-1	TRBJ2-1	-	CASSQGGASSYNEQFF	TGTGCCAGCAGCCAAGGGGGGGCTTCCTCCTACAATGAGCAGTTCTTC
-	TRBV4-3	TRBJ1-2	few	CASSSSLTTRTPYGYTF	TGCGCCAGCAGCAGCTCATTGACCACCCGGACTCCCTATGGCTACACCTTC
-	TRBV3-1	TRBJ2-7	-	CASSLSLKSYEQYF	TGTGCCAGCAGCCTCAGCCTTAAATCCTACGAGCAGTACTTC
-	TRBV20-1	TRBJ1-2	few	CSATLDTGFGYTF	TGCAGTGCTACCCTAGACACTGGGTTTGGCTACACCTTC
-	TRBV5-1	TRBJ2-5	-	CASSLEGLQETQYF	TGCGCCAGCAGCTTGGAGGGGCTGCAAGAGACCCAGTACTTC
TRBD1	TRBV20-1	TRBJ2-3	-	CSAIDRAGDTQYF	TGCAGTGCTATCGACAGGGCTGGAGATACGCAGTATTTT
TRBD2	TRBV11-1	TRBJ2-1	-	CASSLELISGRNVYSYNEQFF	TGTGCCAGCAGCTTAGAATTAATTAGCGGGAGGAATGTTTACTCCTACAATGAGCAGTTCTTC
-	TRBV20-1	TRBJ1-2	-	CSARDLSGLSMLAGNGYTF	TGCAGTGCTAGAGATCTCTCGGGGTTATCTATGTTGGCGGGAAATGGCTACACCTTC
-	TRBV3-1	TRBJ1-3	few	CASSQVGRGNTIYF	TGTGCCAGCAGCCAAGTTGGCAGAGGAAACACCATATATTTT
-	TRBV5-5	TRBJ2-4	-	CASSFLPGMGDIQYF	TGTGCCAGCAGCTTTCTTCCGGGAATGGGAGACATTCAGTACTTC
-	TRBV12-3/TRBV12-4	TRBJ2-3	few	CASSLAGYFGTDTQYF	TGTGCCAGCAGTTTAGCCGGCTACTTTGGCACAGATACGCAGTATTTT
-	TRBV7-9	TRBJ2-5	many	CASSLASGFQETQYF	TGTGCCAGCAGCTTAGCGTCCGGGTTTCAAGAGACCCAGTACTTC
TRBD1	TRBV4-3	TRBJ1-2	few	CASSQGTGINYGYTF	TGCGCCAGCAGCCAGGGGACAGGGATTAACTATGGCTACACCTTC
TRBD1	TRBV3-1	TRBJ2-3	few	CASSPSSGTDLTDTQYF	TGTGCCAGCAGCCCATCATCCGGGACAGACCTCACAGATACGCAGTATTTT
TRBD2	TRBV6-5	TRBJ2-2	-	CASSYEAGVGGELFF	TGTGCCAGCAGTTACGAGGCGGGAGTGGGCGGGGAGCTGTTTTTT
TRBD2	TRBV7-8	TRBJ2-7	few	CASSPQTSGIYEQYF	TGTGCCAGCAGCCCTCAGACTAGCGGGATCTACGAGCAGTACTTC
-	TRBV7-9	TRBJ1-1	-	CASSLSGIQTEAFF	TGTGCCAGCAGCTTAAGCGGCATTCAGACTGAAGCTTTCTTT
-	TRBV3-1	TRBJ1-1	few	CASSQDDMRVEAFF	TGTGCCAGCAGCCAAGATGATATGAGAGTTGAAGCTTTCTTT
-	TRBV18	TRBJ1-5	-	CASSPGRSQPQHF	TGTGCCAGCTCACCGGGCAGAAGTCAGCCCCAGCATTTT
-	TRBV20-1	TRBJ2-5	-	CSASRGGGGSLETQYF	TGCAGTGCTAGTCGAGGGGGAGGGGGCTCTTTGGAGACCCAGTACTTC
-	TRBV6-1	TRBJ1-5	few	CASSSPPGGPRGNQPQHF	TGTGCCAGCAGCTCCCCACCCGGGGGACCTAGGGGCAATCAGCCCCAGCATTTT
TRBD2	TRBV5-1	TRBJ2-7	few	CASSFRSLDGSGDSYEQYF	TGCGCCAGCAGCTTTCGGTCCTTGGACGGTAGCGGGGACTCCTACGAGCAGTACTTC
-	TRBV4-1	TRBJ1-1	-	CASSQPGQNTGAFF	TGCGCCAGCAGCCAACCAGGACAGAACACTGGAGCTTTCTTT
TRBD2	TRBV20-1	TRBJ2-7	-	CSAASGRAPNEQYF	TGCAGTGCAGCAAGCGGGAGGGCCCCCAACGAGCAGTACTTC
TRBD2	TRBV5-1	TRBJ2-2	few	CASSSGLAVQNTGELFF	TGCGCCAGCAGCTCGGGACTAGCGGTCCAGAACACCGGGGAGCTGTTTTTT
-	TRBV6-1	TRBJ1-1	-	CASRRGLVTEAFF	TGTGCCAGCAGGAGAGGGTTGGTCACTGAAGCTTTCTTT
-	TRBV4-1	TRBJ1-1	few	CASSQDFGWRTEAFF	TGCGCCAGCAGCCAAGATTTTGGTTGGCGCACTGAAGCTTTCTTT
-	TRBV5-6	TRBJ1-3	-	CASSLAGHTIYF	TGTGCCAGCAGCTTGGCGGGGCACACCATATATTTT
-	TRBV6-1	TRBJ1-5	many	CASSEDRKSSLNNQPQHF	TGTGCCAGCAGTGAAGACAGGAAATCGTCGCTTAACAATCAGCCCCAGCATTTT
-	TRBV12-3/TRBV12-4	TRBJ2-1	few	CASSFGGQLQFF	TGTGCCAGCAGTTTCGGGGGGCAACTGCAGTTCTTC
-	TRBV29-1	TRBJ2-5	-	CSVSIPETQYF	TGCAGCGTCAGTATCCCCGAGACCCAGTACTTC
-	TRBV18	TRBJ2-5	few	CASSSPLYAETQYF	TGTGCCAGCTCATCCCCGCTTTACGCAGAGACCCAGTACTTC
TRBD1	TRBV20-1	TRBJ1-6	many	CSARVWDRANSPLHF	TGCAGTGCTAGAGTGTGGGACAGGGCCAATTCACCCCTCCACTTT
TRBD1	TRBV5-1	TRBJ2-7	few	CASSRTGVVAYEQYF	TGCGCCAGCAGCAGGACAGGGGTGGTCGCCTACGAGCAGTACTTC
-	TRBV6-5	TRBJ1-2	-	CASSYSPTGQSGYTF	TGTGCCAGCAGTTACTCGCCAACGGGACAAAGTGGCTACACCTTC
-	TRBV19	TRBJ1-2	-	CASSISWDNYGYTF	TGTGCCAGTAGTATCTCCTGGGACAACTATGGCTACACCTTC
-	TRBV3-1	TRBJ1-1	-	CASSQVVNTKAFF	TGTGCCAGCAGCCAAGTAGTGAACACTAAAGCTTTCTTT
TRBD1	TRBV6-1	TRBJ1-1	-	CASRRDSSNTEAFF	TGTGCCAGCAGACGGGACAGTTCGAACACTGAAGCTTTCTTT
TRBD1	TRBV4-2	TRBJ2-5	-	CASSQTDRGGQETQYF	TGTGCCAGCAGCCAAACGGACAGGGGAGGCCAAGAGACCCAGTACTTC